The rows below give T cell receptor beta chains drawn from one sample of a study of T cells in localized non-small cell lung cancer. Sequencing used immunoSEQ multiplex PCR; TCRdb keeps in-frame clones, though not all of them. The sample has about 25,000 clones, approximately 86% seen once. The sequences come from peripheral blood, collected before any cancer treatment. These receptors all come from a female donor at least 60 years old with stage I lung adenocarcinoma. Both conserved end residues are part of each CDR3. The order of the fields is J gene, clone size, CDR3 length, V gene, CDR3 protein. The listing skips clone size in some rows; elsewhere it reads once, few, many or a size class.

J gene: TRBJ2-7
clone size: once
CDR3 length: 15
V gene: TRBV5-6
CDR3 protein: CASSSPGQGGESQYF

J gene: TRBJ2-1
clone size: .
CDR3 length: 15
V gene: TRBV27
CDR3 protein: CASTVGTSGSEEQFF

J gene: TRBJ1-5
clone size: once
CDR3 length: 14
V gene: TRBV18
CDR3 protein: CASSLSQSNQPQHF

J gene: TRBJ1-2
clone size: .
CDR3 length: 14
V gene: TRBV6-1
CDR3 protein: CASSEADRAYGYTF

J gene: TRBJ2-5
clone size: .
CDR3 length: 12
V gene: TRBV29-1
CDR3 protein: CSVVGIQETQYF

J gene: TRBJ1-1
clone size: few
CDR3 length: 15
V gene: TRBV5-1
CDR3 protein: CASSISGDRNTEAFF

J gene: TRBJ2-7
clone size: .
CDR3 length: 12
V gene: TRBV30
CDR3 protein: CAWSGQGYEQYF

J gene: TRBJ1-1
clone size: .
CDR3 length: 15
V gene: TRBV7-6
CDR3 protein: CASSLEQGANTEAFF

J gene: TRBJ1-1
clone size: .
CDR3 length: 15
V gene: TRBV25-1
CDR3 protein: CASRAGRHEGTEAFF

J gene: TRBJ1-2
clone size: few
CDR3 length: 13
V gene: TRBV14
CDR3 protein: CASSWDEKYGYTF

J gene: TRBJ2-1
clone size: .
CDR3 length: 15
V gene: TRBV18
CDR3 protein: CASSPPGVDKNEQFF

J gene: TRBJ2-1
clone size: .
CDR3 length: 13
V gene: TRBV13
CDR3 protein: CASSLREENEQFF

J gene: TRBJ1-2
clone size: few
CDR3 length: 16
V gene: TRBV2
CDR3 protein: CATPQVGQGRVYGYTF

J gene: TRBJ2-5
clone size: .
CDR3 length: 15
V gene: TRBV7-9
CDR3 protein: CASSLEGHLQETQYF

J gene: TRBJ2-1
clone size: .
CDR3 length: 14
V gene: TRBV5-1
CDR3 protein: CASSPVGQVNEQFF

J gene: TRBJ1-1
clone size: once
CDR3 length: 14
V gene: TRBV5-4
CDR3 protein: CASSLEGMNTEAFF

J gene: TRBJ2-7
clone size: few
CDR3 length: 13
V gene: TRBV9
CDR3 protein: CASSVGGTNEQYF

J gene: TRBJ2-6
clone size: .
CDR3 length: 17
V gene: TRBV7-3
CDR3 protein: CASSSDRGISGANVLTF

J gene: TRBJ2-5
clone size: .
CDR3 length: 15
V gene: TRBV11-2
CDR3 protein: CASSLGGVLVETQYF

J gene: TRBJ2-7
clone size: .
CDR3 length: 13
V gene: TRBV19
CDR3 protein: CASSISGPYEQYF

J gene: TRBJ1-3
clone size: .
CDR3 length: 14
V gene: TRBV30
CDR3 protein: CAWNIQSSGNTIYF

J gene: TRBJ2-1
clone size: .
CDR3 length: 15
V gene: TRBV7-3
CDR3 protein: CASSLSGGDYNEQFF

J gene: TRBJ1-1
clone size: .
CDR3 length: 13
V gene: TRBV30
CDR3 protein: CAWSVPGPTEAFF

J gene: TRBJ2-1
clone size: .
CDR3 length: 15
V gene: TRBV30
CDR3 protein: CAWSLSGRALGEQFF

J gene: TRBJ1-5
clone size: once
CDR3 length: 13
V gene: TRBV30
CDR3 protein: CAWSAEQGQPQHF

J gene: TRBJ2-2
clone size: .
CDR3 length: 14
V gene: TRBV2
CDR3 protein: CASSVKANTGELFF

J gene: TRBJ1-5
clone size: .
CDR3 length: 13
V gene: TRBV19
CDR3 protein: CASRTGPRQPQHF

J gene: TRBJ1-4
clone size: once
CDR3 length: 13
V gene: TRBV29-1
CDR3 protein: CSVEWGQGEKLFF

J gene: TRBJ2-5
clone size: .
CDR3 length: 15
V gene: TRBV4-1
CDR3 protein: CASSQQGGGPATQYF

J gene: TRBJ2-3
clone size: .
CDR3 length: 11
V gene: TRBV7-9
CDR3 protein: CASSQSDTQYF

J gene: TRBJ1-1
clone size: .
CDR3 length: 10
V gene: TRBV30
CDR3 protein: CAWSRSQAFF

J gene: TRBJ1-2
clone size: .
CDR3 length: 16
V gene: TRBV4-2
CDR3 protein: CASSHGGDTANYGYTF

J gene: TRBJ2-2
clone size: .
CDR3 length: 15
V gene: TRBV12-5
CDR3 protein: CASAMRQVNTGELFF

J gene: TRBJ2-3
clone size: .
CDR3 length: 14
V gene: TRBV30
CDR3 protein: CAWRTRGGGDTQYF

J gene: TRBJ1-2
clone size: .
CDR3 length: 14
V gene: TRBV27
CDR3 protein: CASTLTGPNYGYTF

J gene: TRBJ1-1
clone size: .
CDR3 length: 15
V gene: TRBV5-6
CDR3 protein: CASSLSRGPYTEAFF

J gene: TRBJ1-6
clone size: .
CDR3 length: 15
V gene: TRBV18
CDR3 protein: CASSPRDLHNSPLHF

J gene: TRBJ1-1
clone size: once
CDR3 length: 15
V gene: TRBV14
CDR3 protein: CASSQAGQGNTEAFF

J gene: TRBJ1-4
clone size: .
CDR3 length: 15
V gene: TRBV5-1
CDR3 protein: CASSLEDRVHEKLFF

J gene: TRBJ2-4
clone size: .
CDR3 length: 12
V gene: TRBV18
CDR3 protein: CASSPSRGIQYF

J gene: TRBJ1-1
clone size: .
CDR3 length: 14
V gene: TRBV6-5
CDR3 protein: CASSARTGDTEAFF

J gene: TRBJ2-3
clone size: .
CDR3 length: 14
V gene: TRBV5-1
CDR3 protein: CASSLQQVTDTQYF

J gene: TRBJ2-1
clone size: few
CDR3 length: 16
V gene: TRBV14
CDR3 protein: CASSPRGAGGYNEQFF

J gene: TRBJ1-3
clone size: .
CDR3 length: 15
V gene: TRBV27
CDR3 protein: CASRSADRAGNTIYF

J gene: TRBJ2-1
clone size: .
CDR3 length: 15
V gene: TRBV5-1
CDR3 protein: CASSLEGSSYNEQFF

J gene: TRBJ2-7
clone size: .
CDR3 length: 15
V gene: TRBV5-1
CDR3 protein: CASSREVGQGNEQYF

J gene: TRBJ1-2
clone size: .
CDR3 length: 15
V gene: TRBV27
CDR3 protein: CASSWFLGDREHYTF

J gene: TRBJ2-1
clone size: few
CDR3 length: 12
V gene: TRBV6-1
CDR3 protein: CASDSRPSEQFF

J gene: TRBJ2-7
clone size: .
CDR3 length: 14
V gene: TRBV7-9
CDR3 protein: CAFEGDSNLGEQYF

J gene: TRBJ1-5
clone size: few
CDR3 length: 12
V gene: TRBV12-5
CDR3 protein: CASGPNRGPQHF

J gene: TRBJ1-2
clone size: .
CDR3 length: 14
V gene: TRBV27
CDR3 protein: CASRSPGEVYGYTF